This T cell receptor (beta chain) was found in a study of T cell repertoires in aging, cancer and after chemotherapy. Rearranged V-D-J TRB sequences were amplified with a mixed TRB-A/B primer pool. MiXCR was run by TCRdb on the multiplex PCR reads, yielding one entry per CDR3 protein. The sample has about 5,000 distinct CDR3 sequences, roughly a quarter seen once. This CDR3 region has 14 residues. The germline CDR1 and CDR2 sequences are PRHDT and FYEKMQ (reference sequence). Concerning this clonotype itself: A read error may account for a junction end that differs from germline.

Amplification of TCR beta used genomic DNA extracted from peripheral blood. This TCR was sampled from a human donor with a solid tumor. The rearrangement links TRBV13 to TRBJ2-7, with D perhaps matching TRBD1 (6 bases). Sequencing used blood. This chain's CDR3 is CASTLRNRDGEQYF. The CDR3 DNA is TGTGCCAGCACCTTACGGAACAGGGATGGTGAGCAGTACTTC.